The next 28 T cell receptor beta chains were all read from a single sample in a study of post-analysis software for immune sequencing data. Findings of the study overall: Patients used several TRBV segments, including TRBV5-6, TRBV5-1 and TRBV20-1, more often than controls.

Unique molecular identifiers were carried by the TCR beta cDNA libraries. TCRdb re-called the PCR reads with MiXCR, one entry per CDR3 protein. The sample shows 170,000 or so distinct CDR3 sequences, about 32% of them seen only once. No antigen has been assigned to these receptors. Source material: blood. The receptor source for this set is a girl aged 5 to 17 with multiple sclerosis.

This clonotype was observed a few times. This CDR3 is CASSQAWGLAGYNEQFF. CDR3 sequence (DNA): TGTGCCAGCAGCCAAGCGTGGGGACTAGCGGGCTACAATGAGCAGTTCTTC. The V gene is TRBV14, the J gene TRBJ2-1; TRBD2 matches 12 bases. Germline lookup yields CDR1 SGHDN and CDR2 FVKESK. CDR3 size: 17 residues. Trimming cost V 1 base and J 3 bases; bases outside gene matches: 4.

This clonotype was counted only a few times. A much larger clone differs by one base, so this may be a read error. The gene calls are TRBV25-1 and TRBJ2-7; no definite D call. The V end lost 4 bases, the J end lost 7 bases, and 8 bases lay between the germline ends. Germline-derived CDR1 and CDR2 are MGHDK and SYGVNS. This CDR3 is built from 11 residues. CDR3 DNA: TGTGCCAGCAGTGCGTACAATGAGCAGTACTTC. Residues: CASSAYNEQYF.

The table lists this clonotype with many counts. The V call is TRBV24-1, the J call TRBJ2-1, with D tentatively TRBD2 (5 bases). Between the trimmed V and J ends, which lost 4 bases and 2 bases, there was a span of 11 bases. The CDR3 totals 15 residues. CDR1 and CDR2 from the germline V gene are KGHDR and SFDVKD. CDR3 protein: CATSDPTGAYNEQFF. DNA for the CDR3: TGTGCCACCAGTGACCCAACCGGGGCCTACAATGAGCAGTTCTTC.

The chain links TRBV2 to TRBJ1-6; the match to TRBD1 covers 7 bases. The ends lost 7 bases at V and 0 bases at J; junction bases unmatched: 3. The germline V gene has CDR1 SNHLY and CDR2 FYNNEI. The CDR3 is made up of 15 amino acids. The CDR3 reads CASTQGVSYNSPLHF. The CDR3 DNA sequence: TGTGCCAGCACCCAGGGGGTCTCCTATAATTCACCCCTCCACTTT.

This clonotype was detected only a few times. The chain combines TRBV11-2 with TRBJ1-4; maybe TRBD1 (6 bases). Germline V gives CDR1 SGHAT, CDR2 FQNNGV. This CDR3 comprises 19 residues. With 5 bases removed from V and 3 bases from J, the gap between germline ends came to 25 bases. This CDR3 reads CASSNPSQGRVAANEKLFF. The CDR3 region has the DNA TGTGCCAGCAGCAACCCAAGCCAGGGGCGTGTGGCGGCTAATGAAAAACTGTTTTTT. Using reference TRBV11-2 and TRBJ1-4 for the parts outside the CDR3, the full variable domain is EAGVAQSPRYKIIEKRQSVAFWCNPISGHATLYWYQQILGQGPKLLIQFQNNGVVDDSQLPKDRFSAERLKGVDSTLKIQPAKLEDSAVYLCASSNPSQGRVAANEKLFFGSGTQLSVL.

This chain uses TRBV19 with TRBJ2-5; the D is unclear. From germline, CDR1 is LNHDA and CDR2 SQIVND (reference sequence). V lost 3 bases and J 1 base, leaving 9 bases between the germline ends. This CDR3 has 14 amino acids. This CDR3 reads CASSMRWLQETQYF. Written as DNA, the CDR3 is TGTGCCAGTAGTATGAGATGGCTCCAAGAGACCCAGTACTTC.

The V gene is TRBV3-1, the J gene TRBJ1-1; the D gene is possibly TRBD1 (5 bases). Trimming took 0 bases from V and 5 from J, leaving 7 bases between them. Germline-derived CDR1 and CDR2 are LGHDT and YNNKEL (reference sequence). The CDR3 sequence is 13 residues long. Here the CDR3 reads CASSQEEGTEAFF. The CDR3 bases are TGTGCCAGCAGCCAAGAGGAGGGGACTGAAGCTTTCTTT.

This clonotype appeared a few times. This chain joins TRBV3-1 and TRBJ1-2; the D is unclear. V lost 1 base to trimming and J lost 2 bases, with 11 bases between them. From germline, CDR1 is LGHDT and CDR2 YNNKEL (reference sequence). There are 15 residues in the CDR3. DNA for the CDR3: TGTGCCAGCAGCCAAGGGGCAGCGAACAACTATGGCTACACCTTC. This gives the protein CASSQGAANNYGYTF. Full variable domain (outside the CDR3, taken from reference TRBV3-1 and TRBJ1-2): DTAVSQTPKYLVTQMGNDKSIKCEQNLGHDTMYWYKQDSKKFLKIMFSYNNKELIINETVPNRFSPKSPDKAHLNLHINSLELGDSAVYFCASSQGAANNYGYTFGSGTRLTVV.

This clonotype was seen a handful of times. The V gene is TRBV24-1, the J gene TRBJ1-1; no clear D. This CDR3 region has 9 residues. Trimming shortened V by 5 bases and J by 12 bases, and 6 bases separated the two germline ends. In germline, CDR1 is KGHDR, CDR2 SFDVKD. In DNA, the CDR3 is TGTGCCACCAGTGGACGTCCTTTCTTT. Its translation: CATSGRPFF.

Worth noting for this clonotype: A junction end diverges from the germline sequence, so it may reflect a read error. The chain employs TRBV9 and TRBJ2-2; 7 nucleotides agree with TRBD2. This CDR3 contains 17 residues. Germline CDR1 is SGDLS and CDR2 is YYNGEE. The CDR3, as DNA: TGTGCCAGCACCCGATGGGAGCGGGGAACGAACACCGGGGAGCGGTTTTTT. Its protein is CASTRWERGTNTGERFF. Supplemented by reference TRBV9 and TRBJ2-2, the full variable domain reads DSGVTQTPKHLITATGQRVTLRCSPRSGDLSVYWYQQSLDQGLQFLIQYYNGEERAKGNILERFSAQQFPDLHSELNLSSLELGDSALYFCASTRWERGTNTGERFFGEGSRLTVL.

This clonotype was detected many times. The CDR3 DNA reads TGCAGTGCTAGAGTGCCCCCGAGGAATGAGCAGTTCTTC. Encoded protein: CSARVPPRNEQFF. V and J are TRBV20-1 and TRBJ2-1; D not resolved. CDR3 size: 13 residues. The V and J ends lost 1 base and 7 bases respectively, with 11 bases between them. Germline CDR1 and CDR2: DFQATT and SNEGSKA (reference sequence).

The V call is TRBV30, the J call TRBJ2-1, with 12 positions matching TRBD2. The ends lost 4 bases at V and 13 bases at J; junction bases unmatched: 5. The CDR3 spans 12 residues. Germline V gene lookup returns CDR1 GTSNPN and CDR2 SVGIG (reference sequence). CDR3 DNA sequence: TGTGCCTGGACAGTACTAGCGGGAGGACAGTTCTTC. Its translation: CAWTVLAGGQFF.

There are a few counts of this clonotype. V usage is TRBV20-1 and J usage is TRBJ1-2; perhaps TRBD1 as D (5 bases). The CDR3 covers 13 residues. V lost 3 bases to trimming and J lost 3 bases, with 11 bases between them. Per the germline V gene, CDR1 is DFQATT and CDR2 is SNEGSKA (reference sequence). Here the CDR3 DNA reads TGCAGTGCTAGGGCAGGGATCGACTATGGCTACACCTTC. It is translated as CSARAGIDYGYTF.

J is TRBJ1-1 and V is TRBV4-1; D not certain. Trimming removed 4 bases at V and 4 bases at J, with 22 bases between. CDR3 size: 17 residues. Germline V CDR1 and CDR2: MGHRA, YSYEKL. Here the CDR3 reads CASSRLIIQIKGTEAFF. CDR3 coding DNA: TGCGCCAGCAGCCGACTAATAATACAAATCAAGGGCACTGAAGCTTTCTTT.

This chain's CDR3 is CASGPREQYF. The CDR3 coding sequence is TGTGCCAGCGGCCCTAGGGAGCAGTACTTC. The chain carries TRBV12-3 or TRBV12-4 and TRBJ2-5, with D perhaps TRBD2 (5 bases). The CDR3 is 10 residues long. Trimming left V 8 bases short and J 11 bases short, with 12 bases between.

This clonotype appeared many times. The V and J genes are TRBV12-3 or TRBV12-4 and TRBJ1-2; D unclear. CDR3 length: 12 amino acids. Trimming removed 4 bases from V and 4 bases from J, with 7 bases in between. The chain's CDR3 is CASSSQIYGYTF. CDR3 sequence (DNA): TGTGCCAGCAGTTCGCAGATCTATGGCTACACCTTC.

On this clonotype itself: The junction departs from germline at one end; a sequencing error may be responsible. The CDR3 sequence: CANSQGPIRASSYEQYF. CDR3 bases: TGCGCCAACAGCCAGGGCCCTATCCGGGCGAGCTCCTACGAGCAGTACTTC. The genes are TRBV4-1 and TRBJ2-7, with a weak D call TRBD1 (5 bases). This CDR3 contains 17 residues. The V gene's germline CDR1 is MGHRA and CDR2 YSYEKL.

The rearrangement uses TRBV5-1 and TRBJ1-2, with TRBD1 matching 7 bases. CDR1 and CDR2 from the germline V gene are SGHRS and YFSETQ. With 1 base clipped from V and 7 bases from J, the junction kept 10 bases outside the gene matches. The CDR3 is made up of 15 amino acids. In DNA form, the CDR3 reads TGCGCCAGCAGCTTGTGGACAGGCTCTAACGCTGGCTACACCTTC. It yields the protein CASSLWTGSNAGYTF.

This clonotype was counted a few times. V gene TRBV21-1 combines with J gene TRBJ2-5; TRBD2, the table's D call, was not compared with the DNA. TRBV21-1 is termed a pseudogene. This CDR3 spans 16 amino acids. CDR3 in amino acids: CASSKVTSGGQETQYF. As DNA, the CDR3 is TGTGCCAGCAGCAAAGTGACTAGCGGGGGCCAAGAGACCCAGTACTTC.

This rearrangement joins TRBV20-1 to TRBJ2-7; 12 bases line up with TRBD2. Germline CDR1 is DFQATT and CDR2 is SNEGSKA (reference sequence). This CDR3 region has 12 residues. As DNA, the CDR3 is TGCGGGGTCGGACTAGCGGGGTACGAGCAGTACTTC. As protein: CGVGLAGYEQYF.

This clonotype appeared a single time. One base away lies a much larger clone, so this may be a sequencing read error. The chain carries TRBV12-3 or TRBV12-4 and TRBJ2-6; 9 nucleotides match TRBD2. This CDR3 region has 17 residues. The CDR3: CASSLGASGAGANALTF. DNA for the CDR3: TGTGCCAGCAGCCTAGGGGCTAGCGGGGCTGGGGCCAACGCCCTGACTTTC.

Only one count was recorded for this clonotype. The CDR3 DNA reads TGCGCCAGCAGCCTTGCTAGCGCATCCTACAATGAGCAGTTCTTC. Translation gives CASSLASASYNEQFF. The chain couples TRBV4-3 to TRBJ2-1; TRBD2 might be the D (6 bases). This CDR3 has 15 residues. CDR1 is LGHNA and CDR2 is YSLEER in the germline V gene. The V end lost 4 bases, the J end lost 1 base, and 11 bases lay between the germline ends.

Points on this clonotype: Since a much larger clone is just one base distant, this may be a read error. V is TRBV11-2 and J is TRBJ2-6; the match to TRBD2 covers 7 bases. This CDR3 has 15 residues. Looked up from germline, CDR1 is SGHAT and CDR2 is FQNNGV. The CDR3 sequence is CASSRTSSGANVLNF. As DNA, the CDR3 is TGTGCCAGCAGCCGGACTAGTTCTGGGGCCAACGTCCTGAATTTC.

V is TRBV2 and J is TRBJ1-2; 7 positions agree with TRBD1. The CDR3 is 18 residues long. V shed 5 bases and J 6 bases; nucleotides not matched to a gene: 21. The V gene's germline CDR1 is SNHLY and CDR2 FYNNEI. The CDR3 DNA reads TGTGCCAGCAGTCCCCTAATACAGGGGACCTTCTCGAAAAATGGCTACACCTTC. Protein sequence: CASSPLIQGTFSKNGYTF. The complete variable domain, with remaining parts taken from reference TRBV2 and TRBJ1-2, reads EPEVTQTPSHQVTQMGQEVILRCVPISNHLYFYWYRQILGQKVEFLVSFYNNEISEKSEIFDDQFSVERPDGSNFTLKIRSTKLEDSAMYFCASSPLIQGTFSKNGYTFGSGTRLTVV.

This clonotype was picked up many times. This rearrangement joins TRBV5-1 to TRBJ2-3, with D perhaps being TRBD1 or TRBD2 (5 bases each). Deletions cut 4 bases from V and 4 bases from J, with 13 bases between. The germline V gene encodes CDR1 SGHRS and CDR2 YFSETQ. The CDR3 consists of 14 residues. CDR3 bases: TGCGCCAGCAGCACACAGGTCGGGGCAGATACGCAGTATTTT. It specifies CASSTQVGADTQYF.

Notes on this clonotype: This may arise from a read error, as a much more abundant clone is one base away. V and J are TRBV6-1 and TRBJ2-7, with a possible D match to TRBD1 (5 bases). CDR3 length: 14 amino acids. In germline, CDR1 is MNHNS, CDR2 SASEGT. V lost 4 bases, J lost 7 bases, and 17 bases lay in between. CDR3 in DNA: TGTGCCAGCAGTGCACGGCAGGGTTTGGCTGAGCAGTACTTC. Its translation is CASSARQGLAEQYF.

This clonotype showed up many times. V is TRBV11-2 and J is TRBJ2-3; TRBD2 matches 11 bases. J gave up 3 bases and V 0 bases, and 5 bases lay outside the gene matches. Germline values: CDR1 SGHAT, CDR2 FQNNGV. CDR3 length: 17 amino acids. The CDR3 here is CASSLDQRTSGTDTQYF. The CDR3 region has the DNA TGTGCCAGCAGCTTAGATCAAAGGACTAGCGGGACAGATACGCAGTATTTT.

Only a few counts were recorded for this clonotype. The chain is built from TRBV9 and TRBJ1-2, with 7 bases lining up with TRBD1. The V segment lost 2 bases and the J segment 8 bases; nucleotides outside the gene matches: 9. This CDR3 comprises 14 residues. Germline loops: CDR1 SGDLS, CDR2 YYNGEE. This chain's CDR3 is CASSVRTGASGYTF. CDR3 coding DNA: TGTGCCAGCAGCGTTCGAACAGGGGCTAGCGGCTACACCTTC.